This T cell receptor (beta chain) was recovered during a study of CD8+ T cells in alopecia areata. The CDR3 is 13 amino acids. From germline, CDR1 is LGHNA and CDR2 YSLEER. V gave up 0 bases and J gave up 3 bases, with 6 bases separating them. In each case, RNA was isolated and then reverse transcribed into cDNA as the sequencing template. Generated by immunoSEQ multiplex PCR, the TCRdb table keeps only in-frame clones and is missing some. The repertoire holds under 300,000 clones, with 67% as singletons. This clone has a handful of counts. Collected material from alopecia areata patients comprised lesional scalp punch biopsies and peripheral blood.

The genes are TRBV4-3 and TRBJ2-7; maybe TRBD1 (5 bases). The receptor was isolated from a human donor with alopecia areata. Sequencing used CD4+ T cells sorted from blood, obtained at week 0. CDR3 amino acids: CASSQDRDYEQYF. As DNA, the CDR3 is TGCGCCAGCAGCCAAGACAGGGACTACGAGCAGTACTTC.